The 24 T cell receptor beta chains reported below all come from one sample, sequenced in a study of technical replicates of blood from several donors. Using immunoSEQ multiplex PCR, the repertoire was profiled, and TCRdb retains in-frame clones only, with some absent. The sample shows approximately 51,000 clones, roughly 93% of them seen only once. What was sequenced was PBMCs. The receptors come from a human donor in good health. Some clones in this sample may be carry-over from other donors' samples.

In this sample, this clone turned up once. The CDR3 DNA is TGTGCCAGCTCGGTGGGACAGACAATTTCCTACGAGCAGTACTTC. This sequence encodes CASSVGQTISYEQYF. The chain carries TRBV18 and TRBJ2-7; 7 nucleotides line up with TRBD1. CDR3 size: 15 residues. J was trimmed by 1 base and V by 6 bases; bases with no gene match: 9. The germline V gene encodes CDR1 KGHSH and CDR2 LQKENI.

This clone has a single count. The chain carries TRBV4-2 and TRBJ2-2, with a possible D match to TRBD2 (6 bases). The CDR3 runs to 16 residues. The germline CDR1 and CDR2 sequences are LGHNA and YNFKEQ. Trimming removed 3 bases at V and 0 bases at J, with 11 bases between. CDR3 sequence reads: CASSQLAEPNTGELFF. As DNA, the CDR3 is TGTGCCAGCAGCCAGTTAGCGGAGCCGAACACCGGGGAGCTGTTTTTT.

J is TRBJ2-5 and V is TRBV9; 7 nucleotides match TRBD1. CDR3 length: 14 amino acids. CDR1 and CDR2 from the germline V gene are SGDLS and YYNGEE. J gave up 1 base and V 4 bases, and 4 bases lay outside the gene matches. The CDR3 DNA reads as TGTGCCAGCAGCCGTTCAGGGGGCCAAGAGACCCAGTACTTC. It codes for CASSRSGGQETQYF.

The rearrangement uses TRBV7-9 and TRBJ2-3; the match to TRBD1 covers 8 bases. CDR3 size: 15 residues. Germline V lookup: CDR1 SEHNR, CDR2 FQNEAQ (reference sequence). V was pared by 3 bases and J by 5 bases, with 7 bases of the junction left unmatched. The CDR3 bases are TGTGCCAGCAGCTTCTCAGGGGGCGCGGGAGATACGCAGTATTTT. Encoded protein: CASSFSGGAGDTQYF.

The chain uses TRBV10-3 and TRBJ2-5; 11 bases are shared with TRBD2. Germline V gene sequence: CDR1 ENHRY, CDR2 SYGVKD. V lost 6 bases to trimming and J lost 5 bases; unmatched junction nucleotides: 8. The CDR3 runs 15 residues. The CDR3 sequence is CAIRGSGGAWETQYF. Written as DNA, the CDR3 is TGTGCCATCAGGGGTAGCGGGGGGGCGTGGGAGACCCAGTACTTC.

The chain uses TRBV7-2 and TRBJ2-2, with 8 nucleotides matching TRBD2. There are 16 residues in the CDR3. Trimming at V came to 4 bases and at J to 5 bases, leaving 9 bases not matched to a gene. Germline lookup yields CDR1 SGHTA and CDR2 FQGNSA. CDR3 sequence: CASSSRRGLGTGELFF. Here the CDR3 DNA reads TGTGCCAGCAGCTCCCGGAGGGGACTAGGAACCGGGGAGCTGTTTTTT.

This sequence joins TRBV5-1 and TRBJ2-7; 7 bases align to TRBD1. Germline V CDR1 and CDR2: SGHRS, YFSETQ. This CDR3 region has 15 residues. J lost 2 bases, V lost 4 bases, and 9 bases had no gene match. Written as DNA, the CDR3 is TGCGCCAGCAGCCCCGGACAGGCAATAACCTACGAGCAGTACTTC. Translating it yields CASSPGQAITYEQYF.

Only one count was recorded for this clone. The genes are TRBV9 and TRBJ2-3; 7 nucleotides match TRBD1. The V segment lost 4 bases and the J segment 5 bases; nucleotides outside the gene matches: 10. Germline CDR1 and CDR2: SGDLS and YYNGEE. The CDR3 is 15 amino acids. This chain's CDR3 is CASSPQNRGLDTQYF. The CDR3 bases are TGTGCCAGCAGCCCCCAGAACAGGGGTTTAGATACGCAGTATTTT.

This chain uses TRBV5-1 with TRBJ1-2, with 8 bases lining up with TRBD1. This CDR3 contains 15 residues. The V gene's germline CDR1 is SGHRS and CDR2 YFSETQ. Unmatched junction bases numbered 6, after V lost 0 bases and J lost 5 bases. The CDR3 protein is CASSLVAGGGYGYTF. DNA of the CDR3: TGCGCCAGCAGCTTGGTCGCAGGGGGCGGGTATGGCTACACCTTC. Looking up the rest from reference TRBV5-1 and TRBJ1-2 gives the full variable domain: KAGVTQTPRYLIKTRGQQVTLSCSPISGHRSVSWYQQTPGQGLQFLFEYFSETQRNKGNFPGRFSGRQFSNSRSEMNVSTLELGDSALYLCASSLVAGGGYGYTFGSGTRLTVV.

The J gene is TRBJ2-7, the V gene TRBV7-9; 7 bases line up with TRBD1. Trimming cost V 5 bases and J 0 bases; bases outside gene matches: 1. The CDR3 is 13 residues long. Germline values: CDR1 SEHNR, CDR2 FQNEAQ (reference sequence). Here the CDR3 DNA reads TGTGCCAGCAGCAGGGGGCCCTCCTACGAGCAGTACTTC. It encodes CASSRGPSYEQYF.

V is TRBV7-9 and J is TRBJ2-7; perhaps TRBD2 as D (5 bases). The CDR3 sequence is 13 residues long. Germline V gene data show CDR1 as SEHNR and CDR2 as FQNEAQ (reference sequence). Trimming pared 5 bases from V and 6 bases from J, leaving 14 bases between. The DNA for the CDR3 is TGTGCCAGCAGCGGGCATGAGGGTAGCGAGCAGTACTTC. Translated: CASSGHEGSEQYF. The whole variable domain, remainder taken from reference TRBV7-9 and TRBJ2-7, is DTGVSQNPRHKITKRGQNVTFRCDPISEHNRLYWYRQTLGQGPEFLTYFQNEAQLEKSRLLSDRFSAERPKGSFSTLEIQRTEQGDSAMYLCASSGHEGSEQYFGPGTRLTVT.

The gene calls are TRBV11-2 and TRBJ2-5; D is unclear. Trimming cost V 5 bases and J 2 bases, with 18 bases left between them. There are 16 residues in the CDR3. Germline CDR1 reads SGHAT; CDR2 reads FQNNGV. DNA for the CDR3: TGTGCCAGCAGCCCGAGAACCTCACTGGAGCAAGAGACCCAGTACTTC. It specifies CASSPRTSLEQETQYF.

The rearrangement links TRBV29-1 to TRBJ2-7; TRBD1 might be the D (5 bases). This CDR3 is built from 14 residues. V shed 3 bases and J shed 5 bases, with 17 bases lying between them. Looked up from germline, CDR1 is SQVTM and CDR2 is ANQGSEA. CDR3 sequence: CSVEISGSRNEQYF. The CDR3 coding sequence is TGCAGCGTTGAGATCTCAGGGTCTCGGAACGAGCAGTACTTC.

This rearrangement joins TRBV7-8 to TRBJ1-6, with D possibly being TRBD1 (5 bases). From germline, CDR1 is SGHVS and CDR2 FQNEAQ. CDR3 size: 14 residues. The V end lost 1 base, the J end lost 7 bases, and 8 bases lay between the germline ends. In DNA, the CDR3 is TGTGCCAGCAGCTTAGGACAGCAAAATTCACCCCTCCACTTT. As protein: CASSLGQQNSPLHF.

This clone appeared a single time. The chain combines TRBV30 with TRBJ1-5; maybe TRBD1 (5 bases). The CDR3 is 14 residues long. V was clipped by 1 base and J by 4 bases, with 11 bases between them. Germline V gene lookup returns CDR1 GTSNPN and CDR2 SVGIG (reference sequence). CDR3 sequence reads: CAWSAWGLNQPQHF. The CDR3, as DNA: TGTGCCTGGAGTGCCTGGGGCCTTAATCAGCCCCAGCATTTT. Variable domain in full (rest from reference TRBV30 and TRBJ1-5): SQTIHQWPATLVQPVGSPLSLECTVEGTSNPNLYWYRQAAGRGLQLLFYSVGIGQISSEVPQNLSASRPQDRQFILSSKKLLLSDSGFYLCAWSAWGLNQPQHFGDGTRLSIL.

The V and J genes are TRBV5-6 and TRBJ2-3, with D possibly being TRBD2 (6 bases). Trimming stripped 1 base from V and 4 bases from J, with 7 bases between. Germline CDR1 is SGHDT and CDR2 is YYEEEE. The CDR3 spans 13 residues. CDR3 bases: TGTGCCAGCAGCTTGCGGGAGTCAGATACGCAGTATTTT. Translation: CASSLRESDTQYF.

The chain is built from TRBV6-1 and TRBJ2-1, with TRBD2 identical over 8 bases. V shed 1 base, J shed 3 bases, and the junction held 14 bases outside the gene matches. CDR3 length equals 19 residues. Germline V gene lookup returns CDR1 MNHNS and CDR2 SASEGT. CDR3 DNA sequence: TGTGCCAGCAGTGAAGATCTGCCGGGAGCGGGAGCCTTCTACAATGAGCAGTTCTTC. It encodes CASSEDLPGAGAFYNEQFF.

The rearrangement uses TRBV4-2 and TRBJ2-7; D is possibly TRBD1 (5 bases). This CDR3 contains 14 residues. Germline V gene data show CDR1 as LGHNA and CDR2 as YNFKEQ. The V gene lost 0 bases and the J gene lost 5 bases, with 11 bases spanning the gap. The DNA of the CDR3 is TGTGCCAGCAGCCAAGATGATGGGGCCAACGAGCAGTACTTC. It is translated as CASSQDDGANEQYF.

This clone has just a few counts. The V gene is TRBV7-8, the J gene TRBJ1-2; TRBD1 agrees at 9 bases. V lost 1 base to trimming and J lost 4 bases; unmatched junction nucleotides: 13. The CDR3 loop spans 18 amino acids. Germline V gene lookup returns CDR1 SGHVS and CDR2 FQNEAQ. CDR3 region: CASSLVIIGQGSPYGYTF. CDR3 bases: TGTGCCAGCAGCTTAGTGATTATCGGACAGGGGTCCCCCTATGGCTACACCTTC.

This chain joins TRBV7-8 and TRBJ2-7; 9 bases are shared with TRBD2. Trimming removed 3 bases from V and 0 bases from J; junction bases left unmatched: 9. This CDR3 is built from 17 residues. The germline CDR1 and CDR2 sequences are SGHVS and FQNEAQ. This CDR3 reads CASSLWLAGEVSYEQYF. For the CDR3, the DNA is TGTGCCAGCAGCTTGTGGTTAGCGGGGGAGGTCTCCTACGAGCAGTACTTC.

V gene TRBV23-1 combines with J gene TRBJ1-2, with unresolved D. TRBV23-1 is placed among ORFs of uncertain function. V shed 11 bases and J shed 0 bases, with 22 bases lying between them. CDR3 length equals 16 residues. CDR3 nucleotide sequence: TGCGCCGCGGAAAATCAACGGGGTCCAGCTAACTATGGCTACACCTTC. This gives the protein CAAENQRGPANYGYTF.

This clone was recorded only once. The chain links TRBV4-1 to TRBJ1-5; D ambiguous. The CDR3 is 15 residues long. The germline V gene has CDR1 MGHRA and CDR2 YSYEKL. Trimming removed 1 base at V and 6 bases at J, with 13 bases between. Here the CDR3 DNA reads TGCGCCAGCAGCCAAGTGAGGGAGGAAGGTCAGCCCCAGCATTTT. Its protein is CASSQVREEGQPQHF.

The gene calls are TRBV19 and TRBJ2-7; D gene uncertain. The CDR3 sequence is 13 residues long. CDR1 is LNHDA and CDR2 is SQIVND in the germline V gene (reference sequence). V was pared by 4 bases and J by 3 bases, with 10 bases between. DNA of the CDR3: TGTGCCAGTAGTACAGAAGCATACTACGAGCAGTACTTC. Translation gives CASSTEAYYEQYF.

This sequence joins TRBV7-2 and TRBJ1-5; maybe TRBD1 (5 bases). Trimming pared 1 base from V and 9 bases from J, leaving 16 bases between. The germline V gene has CDR1 SGHTA and CDR2 FQGNSA. CDR3 size: 15 residues. CDR3 in amino acids: CASSLVRGPGWPQHF. CDR3 nucleotide sequence: TGTGCCAGCAGCTTAGTAAGGGGCCCTGGCTGGCCCCAGCATTTT. Full variable domain (remainder filled in from reference TRBV7-2 and TRBJ1-5): GAGVSQSPSNKVTEKGKDVELRCDPISGHTALYWYRQSLGQGLEFLIYFQGNSAPDKSGLPSDRFSAERTGGSVSTLTIQRTQQEDSAVYLCASSLVRGPGWPQHFGDGTRLSIL.